Many counts were recorded for the clone carrying this TCR beta chain. This sample was included in a study of metastatic and nonmetastatic thyroid tumors. The entire patient cohort was treatment-naive prior to thyroid surgery. TCRdb re-called the PCR reads with MiXCR. The table includes almost 15,000 clones, 29% detected once. Germline values: CDR1 SGHKS, CDR2 YYEKEE (reference sequence). V was pared by 4 bases and J by 1 base, with 4 bases of the junction left unmatched. The CDR3 consists of 15 residues. This clonotype originated in a male donor with papillary thyroid cancer or a benign thyroid nodule (not recorded which). Some clones in this sample may be carry-over from other donors' samples. Sequencing was done on a sample of tumor tissue. The chain combines TRBV5-5 with TRBJ1-5; 8 bases are shared with TRBD1. The CDR3 loop reads CASSRGQASNQPQHF. The CDR3 nucleotides are TGTGCCAGCAGCCGGGGACAGGCGAGCAATCAGCCCCAGCATTTT. Using reference TRBV5-5 and TRBJ1-5 for the parts outside the CDR3, the full variable domain is DAGVTQSPTHLIKTRGQQVTLRCSPISGHKSVSWYQQVLGQGPQFIFQYYEKEERGRGNFPDRFSARQFPNYSSELNVNALLLGDSALYLCASSRGQASNQPQHFGDGTRLSIL.